The 5 T cell receptor beta chains given below trace back to one sample, sequenced in a study of blood T cell repertoires in COVID-19. Sequencing used immunoSEQ multiplex PCR; TCRdb keeps in-frame clones, though not all of them. The sample records about 46,000 clones, roughly 88% being singletons. Sequenced input: peripheral blood. These receptor sequences come from a human donor in a cohort sampled during active COVID-19. The donor label of this sample is uncertain.

DNA for the CDR3: TGTGCCAGCAGCCAAGAAGGAGACAGGGTTGCCACTGGAAACACCATATATTTT. It codes for CASSQEGDRVATGNTIYF. The genes are TRBV4-2 and TRBJ1-3; 7 bases agree with TRBD1. The CDR3 loop spans 18 amino acids. With V trimmed by 0 bases and J by 2 bases, 10 bases remained unmatched. The germline gives CDR1 LGHNA, CDR2 YNFKEQ.

The rearrangement joins TRBV9 to TRBJ2-7; 8 bases are shared with TRBD1. Trimming at V came to 0 bases and at J to 6 bases, leaving 5 bases not matched to a gene. CDR1 is SGDLS and CDR2 is YYNGEE in the germline V gene. The CDR3 extends over 14 amino acids. The CDR3 reads CASSVETGAGEQYF. DNA of the CDR3: TGTGCCAGCAGCGTAGAGACAGGGGCGGGCGAGCAGTACTTC.

V and J are TRBV12-3 or TRBV12-4 and TRBJ2-3; D remains ambiguous. There are 12 residues in the CDR3. Trimming removed 6 bases from V and 7 bases from J, with 11 bases in between. The CDR3 DNA sequence: TGTGCCAGCAGCCCGAAAGCGTATACGCAGTATTTT. Its protein is CASSPKAYTQYF.

The gene calls are TRBV28 and TRBJ2-5; no firm D call. The CDR3 runs 12 residues. Trimming pared 4 bases from V and 4 bases from J, leaving 7 bases between. Germline CDR1 reads MDHEN; CDR2 reads SYDVKM. DNA for the CDR3: TGTGCCAGCAGTTCCGTTATAGAGACCCAGTACTTC. Its translation is CASSSVIETQYF.

The chain links TRBV10-3 to TRBJ2-7; no clear D gene. The CDR3 is 15 amino acids. CDR1 and CDR2 from the germline V gene are ENHRY and SYGVKD. V lost 3 bases, J lost 0 bases, and 12 bases lay in between. The chain's CDR3 is CAISDGTPGSYEQYF. In DNA, the CDR3 is TGTGCCATCAGTGATGGTACCCCAGGCTCCTACGAGCAGTACTTC.